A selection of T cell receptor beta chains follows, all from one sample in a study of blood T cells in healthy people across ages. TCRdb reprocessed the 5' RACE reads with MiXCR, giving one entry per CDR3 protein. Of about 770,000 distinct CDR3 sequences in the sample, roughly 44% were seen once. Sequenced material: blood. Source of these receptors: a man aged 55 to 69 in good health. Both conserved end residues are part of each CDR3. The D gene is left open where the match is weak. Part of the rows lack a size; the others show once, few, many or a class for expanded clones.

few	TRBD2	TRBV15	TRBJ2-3	CATSRELAGRTDTQYF	TGTGCCACCAGCAGGGAACTAGCGGGGCGCACAGATACGCAGTATTTT
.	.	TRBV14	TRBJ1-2	CASSRRAGGDYGYTF	TGTGCCAGCAGCCGCCGGGCGGGGGGGGACTATGGCTACACCTTC
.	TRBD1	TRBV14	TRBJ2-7	CASSPRTGNGEQYF	TGTGCCAGCAGCCCAAGGACAGGGAATGGCGAGCAGTACTTC
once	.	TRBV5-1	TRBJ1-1	CASSLPGKDTEAFF	TGCGCCAGCAGCTTGCCAGGGAAGGACACTGAAGCTTTCTTT
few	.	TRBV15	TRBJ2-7	CATSRVGPPYEQYF	TGTGCCACCAGCAGAGTGGGACCACCCTACGAGCAGTACTTC
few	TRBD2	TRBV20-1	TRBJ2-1	CSARDRRGAYNEQFF	TGCAGTGCTAGAGATAGGCGGGGGGCCTACAATGAGCAGTTCTTC
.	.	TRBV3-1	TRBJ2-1	CASSRSRREQFF	TGTGCCAGCAGCCGTTCCAGGAGGGAGCAGTTCTTC
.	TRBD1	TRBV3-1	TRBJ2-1	CASSPGQGVGEQFF	TGTGCCAGCAGCCCGGGACAGGGTGTCGGTGAGCAGTTCTTC
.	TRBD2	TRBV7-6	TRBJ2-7	CASSLAISGGRRSEQYF	TGTGCCAGCAGCTTAGCCATATCGGGGGGGCGCCGATCCGAGCAGTACTTC
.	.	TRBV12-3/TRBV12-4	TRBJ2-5	CASSLRPDGEQYF	TGTGCCAGCAGTTTAAGGCCAGATGGGGAGCAGTACTTC
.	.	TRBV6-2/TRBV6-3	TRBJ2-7	CASSYSGLLYEQYF	TGTGCCAGCAGTTACTCGGGCCTTCTTTACGAGCAGTACTTC
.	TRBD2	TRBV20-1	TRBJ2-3	CSARASGGRSTDTQYF	TGCAGTGCTAGGGCTAGCGGGGGACGAAGCACAGATACGCAGTATTTT
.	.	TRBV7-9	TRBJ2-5	CASSRVGGAAQETQYF	TGTGCCAGCAGCCGAGTGGGTGGGGCAGCCCAAGAGACCCAGTACTTC
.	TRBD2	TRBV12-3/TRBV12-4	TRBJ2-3	CASSLRTSGGAIDTQYF	TGTGCCAGCAGTTTAAGGACTAGCGGGGGGGCCATAGATACGCAGTATTTT
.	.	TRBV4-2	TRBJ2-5	CASSQDGRVTQETQYF	TGTGCCAGCAGCCAAGATGGCAGGGTAACACAAGAGACCCAGTACTTC
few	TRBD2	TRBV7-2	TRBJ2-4	CASRPGLAGSKNIQYF	TGTGCCAGCAGGCCGGGACTAGCGGGTAGCAAAAACATTCAGTACTTC
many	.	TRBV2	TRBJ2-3	CASSDGTGDTQYF	TGTGCCAGCAGTGATGGGACCGGGGATACGCAGTATTTT
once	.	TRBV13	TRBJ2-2	CASSFLPAGGPTGELFF	TGTGCCAGCAGCTTTCTACCAGCGGGTGGACCCACCGGGGAGCTGTTTTTT
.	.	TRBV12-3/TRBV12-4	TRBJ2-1	CASSHGAGNEQFF	TGTGCCAGCAGCCACGGGGCGGGGAATGAGCAGTTCTTC
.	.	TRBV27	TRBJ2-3	CASSLVAEGDTQYF	TGTGCCAGCAGTTTGGTGGCAGAAGGAGATACGCAGTATTTT
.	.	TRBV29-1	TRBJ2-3	CSVRAGLTETQYF	TGCAGCGTCCGGGCAGGGCTGACAGAGACGCAGTATTTT
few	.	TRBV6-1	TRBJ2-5	CASRLNRETQYF	TGTGCCAGCAGATTAAACAGGGAGACCCAGTACTTC
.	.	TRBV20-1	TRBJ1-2	CSAKSPSPDYGYTF	TGCAGTGCTAAGTCGCCCTCCCCCGATTATGGCTACACCTTC
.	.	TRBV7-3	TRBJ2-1	CASSYRDLRNEQFF	TGTGCCAGCAGCTACCGGGACCTTCGTAATGAGCAGTTCTTC
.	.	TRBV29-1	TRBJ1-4	CSVEVRTASNEKLFF	TGCAGCGTTGAAGTTCGGACCGCTTCGAATGAAAAACTGTTTTTT
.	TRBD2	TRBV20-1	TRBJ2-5	CSALNSGGVRETQYF	TGCAGTGCTTTGAACAGCGGGGGGGTTCGGGAGACCCAGTACTTC
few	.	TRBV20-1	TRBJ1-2	CSAGSYTF	TGCAGTGCTGGGTCCTACACCTTC
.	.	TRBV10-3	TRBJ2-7	CAISGQDYKQYF	TGTGCCATCTCTGGCCAGGACTACAAGCAGTACTTC
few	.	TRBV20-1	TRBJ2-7	CSARDMGRGYEQYF	TGCAGTGCTAGAGATATGGGCAGGGGATACGAGCAGTACTTC
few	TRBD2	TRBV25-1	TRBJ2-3	CASSGGLAGEQDTQYF	TGTGCCAGCAGTGGAGGGCTAGCGGGGGAGCAAGATACGCAGTATTTT
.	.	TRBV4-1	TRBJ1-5	CASSQKSGLNQPQHF	TGCGCCAGCAGCCAAAAGAGTGGGTTAAATCAGCCCCAGCATTTT
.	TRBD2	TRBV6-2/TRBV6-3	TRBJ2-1	CASSELAGVYNEQFF	TGTGCCAGCAGCGAACTAGCGGGAGTCTACAATGAGCAGTTCTTC
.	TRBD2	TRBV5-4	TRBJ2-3	CASSFGGGRSDTQYF	TGTGCCAGCAGCTTCGGGGGGGGGCGATCAGATACGCAGTATTTT
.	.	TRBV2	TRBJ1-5	CASSKYNQPQHF	TGTGCCAGCAGCAAATACAATCAGCCCCAGCATTTT
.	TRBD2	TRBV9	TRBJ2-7	CASSSRDYSNSYEQYF	TGTGCCAGCAGCTCCAGGGACTACAGTAACTCCTACGAGCAGTACTTC
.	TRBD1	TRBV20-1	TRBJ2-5	CSARVQGEETQYF	TGCAGTGCTAGAGTGCAGGGGGAAGAGACCCAGTACTTC
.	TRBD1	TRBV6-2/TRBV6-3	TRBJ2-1	CASSFDRGTYNEQFF	TGTGCCAGCAGTTTCGACAGGGGGACCTACAATGAGCAGTTCTTC
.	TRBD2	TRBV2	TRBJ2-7	CASSVRGNAYEQYF	TGTGCCAGCAGTGTGCGGGGGAATGCCTACGAGCAGTACTTC
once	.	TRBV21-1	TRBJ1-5	CAITIPEGASQPQHF	TGTGCCATCACTATCCCAGAGGGGGCGAGCCAGCCCCAGCATTTT
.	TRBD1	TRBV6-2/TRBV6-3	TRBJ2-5	CASSYVQGAQTQYF	TGTGCCAGCAGTTACGTCCAGGGGGCACAGACCCAGTACTTC
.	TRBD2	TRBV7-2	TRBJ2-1	CASSQSGTIYNEQFF	TGTGCCAGCAGCCAATCCGGGACTATATACAATGAGCAGTTCTTC
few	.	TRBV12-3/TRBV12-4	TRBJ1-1	CATTGIEAFF	TGTGCCACCACCGGGATTGAAGCTTTCTTT
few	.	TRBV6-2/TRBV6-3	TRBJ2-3	CASSYLARMSDTQYF	TGTGCCAGCAGTTACTTGGCTAGGATGTCCGATACGCAGTATTTT
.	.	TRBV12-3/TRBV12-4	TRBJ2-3	CASSPLGGAPDTQYF	TGTGCCAGCAGCCCTTTGGGGGGGGCCCCAGATACGCAGTATTTT
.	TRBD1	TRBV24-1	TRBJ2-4	CATSDSGTGSKQYF	TGTGCCACCAGTGACTCCGGGACAGGTAGCAAGCAGTACTTC
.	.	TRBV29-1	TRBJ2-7	CSVEGAERRSGSYNEQYF	TGCAGCGTTGAGGGGGCAGAACGGCGGAGCGGCTCCTACAATGAGCAGTACTTC
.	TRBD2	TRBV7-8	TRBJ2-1	CVSSLGGGLAGAGEQFF	TGTGTCAGCAGCTTAGGGGGCGGACTAGCGGGGGCGGGTGAGCAGTTCTTC
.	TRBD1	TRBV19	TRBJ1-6	CATRGGRNSPLHF	TGTGCCACCAGGGGGGGGAGGAATTCACCCCTCCACTTT
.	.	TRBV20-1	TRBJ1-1	CSARSGRGTMNTEAFF	TGCAGTGCTAGATCGGGCAGGGGAACCATGAACACTGAAGCTTTCTTT
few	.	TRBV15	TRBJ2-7	CATSRVRDPSYEQYF	TGTGCCACCAGCAGAGTAAGGGACCCTTCCTACGAGCAGTACTTC
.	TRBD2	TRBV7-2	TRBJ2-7	CASSFSGVVGFNEQYF	TGTGCCAGCAGCTTCAGCGGGGTCGTCGGTTTCAATGAGCAGTACTTC
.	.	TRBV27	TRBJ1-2	CASSPVQGYGYTF	TGTGCCAGCAGTCCAGTGCAGGGGTATGGCTACACCTTC
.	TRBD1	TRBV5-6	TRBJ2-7	CASSLAGTVYEQYF	TGTGCCAGCAGCTTGGCTGGGACAGTCTACGAGCAGTACTTC
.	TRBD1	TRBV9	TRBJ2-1	CASSHSGQGARETQFF	TGTGCCAGCAGCCATTCAGGACAGGGGGCGCGGGAGACCCAGTTCTTC
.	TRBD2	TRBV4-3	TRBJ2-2	CASSQQAGVFTGELFF	TGCGCCAGCAGCCAACAGGCGGGGGTTTTCACCGGGGAGCTGTTTTTT